What follows describes a single T cell receptor (beta chain). Its antigen is currently unknown. An end of the junction does not agree with germline; a read error may underlie this. This sample is drawn from a study of prognosis after radiotherapy for stage I lung cancer. Study findings and constraints: It was in patients who developed distant metastases that Shannon entropy after stereotactic body radiation therapy was lower. Unique TCR clone counts dropped after stereotactic body radiation therapy, from a median of around 10,000 to 6,500.

The CDR3 spans 16 residues. Germline lookup yields CDR1 SGHVS and CDR2 FQNEAQ. Multiplex PCR in two rounds served to amplify TCR beta CDR3 from genomic DNA. The first PCR round targeted every TRBV and TRBJ gene with specific primers. Second-round PCR used universal primers. TCRdb fed the multiplex PCR reads into MiXCR, producing one record per CDR3 protein. The table has approximately 17,000 distinct CDR3 sequences, around 40% seen once; the top ten hold 30% to 50%. Specimen: PBMCs, collected before or after stereotactic body radiation therapy (not recorded which). The rearrangement links TRBV7-8 to TRBJ2-1; 8 nucleotides align to TRBD1. The sequence was collected from a donor over 45 with non-small cell lung cancer. The CDR3 DNA reads TGTGCCAGCATCTCGGACACAGGGGGGATTACCAATGATCAGTTCTTC. Amino acids: CASISDTGGITNDQFF.